The rows below give T cell receptor beta chains drawn from one sample of a study of blood T cell repertoires in COVID-19. TCRdb's table, derived via immunoSEQ multiplex PCR, lists solely in-frame clones and lacks some. The sample shows fewer than 150,000 clones, about four fifths of them seen only once. Sequenced input: peripheral blood. These receptors came from a man aged 65-85 years with acute or convalescent COVID-19. Both conserved end residues are trimmed from each CDR3. A D gene is named only where the DNA matches it firmly.

J: TRBJ1-6; V: TRBV19; D: NA; CDR3: ASSLDRNSPLH
J: TRBJ2-7; V: TRBV6-2/TRBV6-3; D: TRBD1; CDR3: ASSYSGQGALEQY
J: TRBJ1-1; V: TRBV12-3/TRBV12-4; D: NA; CDR3: ASRHQVGNEAF
J: TRBJ1-2; V: TRBV19; D: TRBD1; CDR3: ASIVGTGVRGYT
J: TRBJ1-2; V: TRBV4-1; D: TRBD1; CDR3: ASSQDPQGAGFGYT
J: TRBJ1-4; V: TRBV5-3; D: TRBD1; CDR3: ARSSGQGSRKLF
J: TRBJ2-3; V: TRBV7-2; D: NA; CDR3: ASSPGSAAGTDTQY
J: TRBJ1-4; V: TRBV3-1/TRBV3-2; D: TRBD1; CDR3: ASSQVSGQNEKLF
J: TRBJ2-2; V: TRBV4-1; D: TRBD1; CDR3: ASSQNSGQGTGELF
J: TRBJ2-7; V: TRBV5-4; D: NA; CDR3: ASSLYRGTTYEQY
J: TRBJ1-3; V: TRBV19; D: NA; CDR3: ASSIASSGNTIY
J: TRBJ2-3; V: TRBV19; D: NA; CDR3: ASTGDTQY
J: TRBJ1-4; V: TRBV2; D: NA; CDR3: ASRDDRSNEKLF
J: TRBJ2-5; V: TRBV5-3; D: TRBD2; CDR3: ARNGGETQY
J: TRBJ1-5; V: TRBV7-9; D: NA; CDR3: ASSPGGRDNQPQH
J: TRBJ2-5; V: TRBV6-2/TRBV6-3; D: NA; CDR3: ASSWTRGTQY
J: TRBJ2-2; V: TRBV5-6; D: NA; CDR3: ASSLPGWNTGELF
J: TRBJ1-1; V: TRBV7-9; D: TRBD1; CDR3: ASSLNSRGHTEAF
J: TRBJ2-1; V: TRBV10-3; D: TRBD1; CDR3: AISRDRGRYEQF
J: TRBJ1-5; V: TRBV2; D: NA; CDR3: ASATGTNSNQPQH
J: TRBJ1-6; V: TRBV5-1; D: TRBD1; CDR3: ASSFIPGTENSPLH
J: TRBJ2-3; V: TRBV24-1; D: NA; CDR3: ATSAPPGTPETDTQY
J: TRBJ2-2; V: TRBV12-3/TRBV12-4; D: NA; CDR3: GGGGNTGELF
J: TRBJ2-5; V: TRBV19; D: NA; CDR3: ASSPIGSLQETQY
J: TRBJ1-2; V: TRBV5-4; D: TRBD1; CDR3: ASSAWTGAGYT
J: TRBJ1-3; V: TRBV10-3; D: NA; CDR3: ATWDSSSGNTIY
J: TRBJ1-5; V: TRBV11-1; D: TRBD1; CDR3: ASSKDRGGRQPQH
J: TRBJ2-5; V: TRBV2; D: TRBD2; CDR3: ASSEAGASGGEETQY
J: TRBJ2-1; V: TRBV7-6; D: NA; CDR3: ASSLVQGTYNEQF
J: TRBJ2-7; V: TRBV19; D: TRBD1; CDR3: ASRTGGFPYEQY
J: TRBJ1-1; V: TRBV7-8; D: TRBD1; CDR3: ASSQGQGEAF